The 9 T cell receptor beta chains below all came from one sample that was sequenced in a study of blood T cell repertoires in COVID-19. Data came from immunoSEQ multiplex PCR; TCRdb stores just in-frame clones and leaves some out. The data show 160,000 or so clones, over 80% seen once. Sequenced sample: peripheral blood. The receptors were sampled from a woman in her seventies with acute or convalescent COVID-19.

CDR3 nucleotides: TGTGCCAGCAGCCCGATACAGGGCAATGACGAAAAACTGTTTTTT. Amino acid sequence: CASSPIQGNDEKLFF. The V and J genes are TRBV14 and TRBJ1-4; tentative D call: TRBD1 (6 bases). The V end lost 4 bases, the J end lost 8 bases, and 17 bases lay between the germline ends. The CDR3 is 15 amino acids. The germline V gene encodes CDR1 SGHDN and CDR2 FVKESK.

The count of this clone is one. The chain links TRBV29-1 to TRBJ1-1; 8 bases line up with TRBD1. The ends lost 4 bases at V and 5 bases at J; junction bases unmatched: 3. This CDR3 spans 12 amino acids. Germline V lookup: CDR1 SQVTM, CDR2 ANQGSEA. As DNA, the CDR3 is TGCAGCGTTGGGAGACAGGGGACTGAAGCTTTCTTT. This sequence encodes CSVGRQGTEAFF.

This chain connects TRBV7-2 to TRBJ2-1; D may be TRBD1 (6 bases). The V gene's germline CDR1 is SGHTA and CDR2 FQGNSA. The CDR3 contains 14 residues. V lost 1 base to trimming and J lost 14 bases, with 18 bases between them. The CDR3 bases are TGTGCCAGCAGCTTAGGGAGAACGGACAGTTCTAAGTTCTTC. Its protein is CASSLGRTDSSKFF.

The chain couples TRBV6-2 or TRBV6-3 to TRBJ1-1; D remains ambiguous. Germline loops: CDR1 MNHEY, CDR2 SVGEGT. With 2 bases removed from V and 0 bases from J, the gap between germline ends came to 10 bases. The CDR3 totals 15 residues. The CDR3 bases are TGTGCCAGCAGTTACGGAGATAGGATGAACACTGAAGCTTTCTTT. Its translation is CASSYGDRMNTEAFF.

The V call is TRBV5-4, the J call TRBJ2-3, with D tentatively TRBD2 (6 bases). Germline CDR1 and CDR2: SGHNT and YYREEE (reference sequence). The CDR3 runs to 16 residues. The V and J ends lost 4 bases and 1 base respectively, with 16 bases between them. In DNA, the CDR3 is TGTGCCAGCAGCCCGAAGGGAGGTGGTGGCACAGATACGCAGTATTTT. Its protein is CASSPKGGGGTDTQYF.

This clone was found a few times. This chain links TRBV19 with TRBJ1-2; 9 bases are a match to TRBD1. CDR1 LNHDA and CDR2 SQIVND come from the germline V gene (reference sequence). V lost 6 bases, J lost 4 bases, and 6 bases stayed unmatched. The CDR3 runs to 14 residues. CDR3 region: CASRARDRAYGYTF. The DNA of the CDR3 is TGTGCCAGTAGGGCTCGGGACAGGGCCTATGGCTACACCTTC.

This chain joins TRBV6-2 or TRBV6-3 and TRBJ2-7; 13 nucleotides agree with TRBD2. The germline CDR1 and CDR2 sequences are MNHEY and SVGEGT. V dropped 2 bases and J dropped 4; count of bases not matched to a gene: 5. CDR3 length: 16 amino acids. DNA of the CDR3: TGTGCCAGCAGTTACCGGACTAGCGGGAGCCTTTACGAGCAGTACTTC. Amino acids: CASSYRTSGSLYEQYF.

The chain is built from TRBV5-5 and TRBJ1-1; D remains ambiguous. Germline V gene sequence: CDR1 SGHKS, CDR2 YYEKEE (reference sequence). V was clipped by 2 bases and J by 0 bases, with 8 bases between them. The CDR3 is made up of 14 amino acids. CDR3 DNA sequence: TGTGCCAGCAGCTTATGGCTTTTGAACACTGAAGCTTTCTTT. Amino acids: CASSLWLLNTEAFF.

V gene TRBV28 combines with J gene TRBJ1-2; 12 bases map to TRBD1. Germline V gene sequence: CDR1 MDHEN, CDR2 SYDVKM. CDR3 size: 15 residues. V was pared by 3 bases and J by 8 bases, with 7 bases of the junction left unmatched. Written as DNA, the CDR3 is TGTGCCAGCAGTTTTCTGGGACAGGGGGCCGGGGGCTACACCTTC. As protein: CASSFLGQGAGGYTF.